A single sample is the source of the 9 T cell receptor beta chains below, sequenced in a study of blood T cell repertoires in COVID-19. Data came from immunoSEQ multiplex PCR; TCRdb stores just in-frame clones and leaves some out. This table has fewer than 200,000 clones, less than 85% appearing once. The sample was PBMCs or T cells enriched from blood (not recorded which). The origin of the receptors is a woman aged 50 to 60 who had recovered from COVID-19.

This sequence joins TRBV6-5 and TRBJ2-1, with D perhaps TRBD1 (7 bases). Trimming shortened V by 3 bases and J by 6 bases, and 12 bases separated the two germline ends. Germline V gives CDR1 MNHEY, CDR2 SVGAGI. This CDR3 is built from 14 residues. CDR3 sequence (DNA): TGTGCCAGCAGTTATGGCAGGGGGGCCAATGAGCAGTTCTTC. Protein: CASSYGRGANEQFF.

V usage is TRBV5-1 and J usage is TRBJ1-1; TRBD1 matches 7 bases. The CDR3 loop spans 13 amino acids. With V trimmed by 4 bases and J by 5 bases, 5 bases remained unmatched. Germline V gene sequence: CDR1 SGHRS, CDR2 YFSETQ. The CDR3 protein is CASSATGRTEAFF. In nucleotides, the CDR3 is TGCGCCAGCAGCGCGACAGGGCGGACTGAAGCTTTCTTT.

The chain combines TRBV6-2 or TRBV6-3 with TRBJ2-7, with D possibly matching TRBD1 (6 bases). Trimming pared 0 bases from V and 2 bases from J, leaving 17 bases between. CDR1 is MNHEY and CDR2 is SVGEGT in the germline V gene. This CDR3 has 17 residues. The CDR3 loop is CASSYSRKDTGPYEQYV. DNA of the CDR3: TGTGCCAGCAGTTACTCGCGGAAAGATACAGGGCCCTACGAGCAGTACGTC.

The gene calls are TRBV2 and TRBJ1-5; 9 bases align to TRBD1. J gave up 1 base and V 6 bases, and 10 bases lay outside the gene matches. CDR1 and CDR2 (germline): SNHLY, FYNNEI. The CDR3 is 17 residues long. CDR3 bases: TGTGCCAGCAGGCCAGAACTCGGGACAGGGAGCAATCAGCCCCAGCATTTT. Translation gives CASRPELGTGSNQPQHF. Using reference TRBV2 and TRBJ1-5 for the parts outside the CDR3, the full variable domain is EPEVTQTPSHQVTQMGQEVILRCVPISNHLYFYWYRQILGQKVEFLVSFYNNEISEKSEIFDDQFSVERPDGSNFTLKIRSTKLEDSAMYFCASRPELGTGSNQPQHFGDGTRLSIL.

The genes are TRBV27 and TRBJ1-1; maybe TRBD1 (5 bases). Germline CDR1 MNHEY, CDR2 SMNVEV (reference sequence). This CDR3 region has 18 residues. Trimming cost V 5 bases and J 3 bases, with 25 bases left between them. The CDR3 DNA reads TGTGCCAGCAGTACATTAGGACAAGGGCCCATAATGGACACTGAAGCTTTCTTT. Translating gives CASSTLGQGPIMDTEAFF.

The chain carries TRBV7-9 and TRBJ2-3, with D possibly being TRBD2 (6 bases). Germline CDR1 SEHNR, CDR2 FQNEAQ (reference sequence). V lost 5 bases and J lost 2, with 11 bases in between. The CDR3 covers 14 residues. The CDR3: CASSLGLYTDTQYF. CDR3 coding DNA: TGTGCCAGCAGCCTGGGACTCTACACAGATACGCAGTATTTT.

The genes are TRBV5-5 and TRBJ1-4, with TRBD1 matching 9 bases. Trimming cost V 3 bases and J 8 bases; bases outside gene matches: 8. The CDR3 runs to 15 residues. CDR1 is SGHKS and CDR2 is YYEKEE in the germline V gene (reference sequence). The CDR3 DNA is TGTGCCAGCAGCTCTGGGACAGGGAAAGACGAAAAACTGTTTTTT. Residues: CASSSGTGKDEKLFF. Variable domain in full (rest from reference TRBV5-5 and TRBJ1-4): DAGVTQSPTHLIKTRGQQVTLRCSPISGHKSVSWYQQVLGQGPQFIFQYYEKEERGRGNFPDRFSARQFPNYSSELNVNALLLGDSALYLCASSSGTGKDEKLFFGSGTQLSVL.

CDR3: CASSFSPGLSSNNSPLHF. The DNA for the CDR3 is TGTGCCAGCAGCTTTTCACCAGGGCTTTCCTCTAATAATTCACCCCTCCACTTT. J is TRBJ1-6 and V is TRBV5-6; maybe TRBD1 (5 bases). This CDR3 has 18 residues. The germline V gene has CDR1 SGHDT and CDR2 YYEEEE. V dropped 2 bases and J dropped 5 bases, with 20 bases sitting between them.

This clone has a handful of counts. The chain couples TRBV30 to TRBJ1-2; D remains ambiguous. Germline V gene lookup returns CDR1 GTSNPN and CDR2 SVGIG (reference sequence). The CDR3 runs to 13 residues. Trimming removed 1 base at V and 1 base at J, with 7 bases between. CDR3 sequence (DNA): TGTGCCTGGAGTGCGGAGGATAACTATGGCTACACCTTC. Translation: CAWSAEDNYGYTF.